The present TCR beta chain was sequenced within a study of shared clonotypes between healthy human individuals. The table lists this clone with a few counts. Germline CDR1 reads WNHNN; CDR2 reads SYGVQD (reference sequence). V lost 1 base, J lost 6 bases, and 9 bases lay in between. CDR3 length: 13 amino acids. Generated by immunoSEQ multiplex PCR, the TCRdb table keeps only in-frame clones and is missing some. The table lists about 1 million clones, about 70% of them singletons, with nearly 1.5% in the top ten. The rearrangement uses TRBV10-1 and TRBJ2-5, with a tentative D call TRBD1 (6 bases). This receptor was obtained from a man aged 18 to 29 in good health. Sequenced material: memory CD4+ T cells sorted from blood. Regarding subset: CD45RA-negative fraction. CDR3 loop: CASSELGAKTQYF. CDR3 in DNA: TGCGCCAGCAGTGAGTTGGGGGCGAAGACCCAGTACTTC.